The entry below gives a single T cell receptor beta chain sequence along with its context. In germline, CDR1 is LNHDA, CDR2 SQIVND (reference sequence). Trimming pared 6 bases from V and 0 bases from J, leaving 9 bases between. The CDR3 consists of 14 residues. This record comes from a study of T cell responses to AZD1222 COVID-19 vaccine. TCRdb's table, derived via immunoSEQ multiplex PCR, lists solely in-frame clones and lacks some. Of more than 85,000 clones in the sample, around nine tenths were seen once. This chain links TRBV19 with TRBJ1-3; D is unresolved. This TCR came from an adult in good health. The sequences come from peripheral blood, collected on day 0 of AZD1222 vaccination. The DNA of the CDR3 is TGTGCCAGTAGAAGGGCCCGCTCTGGAAACACCATATATTTT. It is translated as CASRRARSGNTIYF.